The 28 T cell receptor beta chains reported below all come from one sample, sequenced in a study of blood T cells in healthy people across ages (dated by TCRdb to the mid-2010s). Receptor amplification or capture employed 5' RACE. Instrument used: Illumina HiSeq 2500. A second PCR of roughly 7 to 12 cycles was run with a J-beta primer mix and a sample-barcoded 5' primer. Using fastp trimming at Q25 and MiXCR clonotype assembly, TCRdb reanalyzed the public sequencing data and kept in-frame beta chains. Rows with one shared CDR3 protein collapse into an entry with the most common genes and DNA. This sample gives roughly 1.6 million distinct CDR3 sequences in total; roughly 32% of them show up just once. 10% to 12% of the sample goes to the ten largest clones. Sequencing used blood. Source of these receptors: a woman in her twenties or thirties in good health.

The chain recombines TRBV15 with TRBJ2-6, with 9 bases identical to TRBD1. After removal of 5 bases from V and 4 bases from J, the junction contained 12 bases not matched to a gene. Germline V gene lookup returns CDR1 LNHNV and CDR2 YYDKDF (reference sequence). The CDR3 is 18 residues long. The CDR3 DNA follows: TGTGCCACCAGCCCACTCCCGGGACAGGGATCCGGGGCCAACGTCCTGACTTTC. It encodes CATSPLPGQGSGANVLTF. Based on the CDR3 plus reference TRBV15 and TRBJ2-6, the full variable domain is DAMVIQNPRYQVTQFGKPVTLSCSQTLNHNVMYWYQQKSSQAPKLLFHYYDKDFNNEADTPDNFQSRRPNTSFCFLDIRSPGLGDTAMYLCATSPLPGQGSGANVLTFGAGSRLTVL.

The gene calls are TRBV25-1 and TRBJ2-5, with D unresolved. The CDR3 length is 14 residues. Germline CDR1 is MGHDK and CDR2 is SYGVNS. The ends were cut back, 2 bases at V and 4 bases at J, with 11 bases in the middle. The CDR3 bases are TGTGCCAGCAGTGAAGCCCGACTCCCAGAGACCCAGTACTTC. This sequence encodes CASSEARLPETQYF.

V usage is TRBV12-3 or TRBV12-4 and J usage is TRBJ1-3, with a weak D call TRBD1 (5 bases). The CDR3 contains 15 residues. Deletions cut 7 bases from V and 0 bases from J, with 13 bases between. CDR3 sequence: CASIAGVSSGNTIYF. CDR3 in DNA: TGTGCCAGCATTGCGGGGGTGAGCTCTGGAAACACCATATATTTT.

The CDR3 sequence is CASSDAGEETQYF. The CDR3 DNA is TGTGCCAGCAGTGATGCGGGGGAGGAGACCCAGTACTTC. The V gene is TRBV2, the J gene TRBJ2-5; 7 nucleotides agree with TRBD2. The CDR3 loop spans 13 amino acids. The J segment lost 5 bases and the V segment lost 3 bases, leaving 3 bases of the junction unmatched. Looked up from germline, CDR1 is SNHLY and CDR2 is FYNNEI.

This clonotype was found a few times. This sequence joins TRBV7-9 and TRBJ2-1; the match to TRBD2 covers 10 bases. Germline V gives CDR1 SEHNR, CDR2 FQNEAQ (reference sequence). Losses at the gene ends were 3 bases for V and 5 bases for J; bases not matched to a gene: 13. The CDR3 extends over 18 amino acids. DNA for the CDR3: TGTGCCAGCAGCTTCCTTACTAGCGGGGAGCTTGGGGACAATGAGCAGTTCTTC. It specifies CASSFLTSGELGDNEQFF.

This clonotype was seen more than once but under ten times. CDR3 residues: CASGVIAGGRETQYF. The CDR3 nucleotides are TGTGCCAGCGGAGTCATAGCGGGGGGGAGGGAGACCCAGTACTTC. The chain uses TRBV25-1 and TRBJ2-7; 11 positions agree with TRBD2. The last part of the DNA fits TRBJ2-5 better; the J call may be wrong. Germline V gene sequence: CDR1 MGHDK, CDR2 SYGVNS. The CDR3 spans 15 residues.

The chain employs TRBV5-1 and TRBJ2-1; no definite D call. Germline V CDR1 and CDR2: SGHRS, YFSETQ. CDR3 length: 19 residues. The germline V and J ends were trimmed by 0 bases and 8 bases, with 27 bases remaining between them. The CDR3 DNA follows: TGCGCCAGCAGCTTGGCCGGTGGGTACAAGTGGCCTGACTGGGATGAGCAGTTCTTC. Protein: CASSLAGGYKWPDWDEQFF.

The gene calls are TRBV20-1 and TRBJ2-1; 10 bases line up with TRBD2. The CDR3 totals 15 residues. V lost 3 bases to trimming and J lost 3 bases; unmatched junction nucleotides: 5. Germline V CDR1 and CDR2: DFQATT, SNEGSKA (reference sequence). CDR3 bases: TGCAGTGCTAGCTTAGCGGGAGGTTACTACAATGAGCAGTTCTTC. This codes for CSASLAGGYYNEQFF.

The V and J genes are TRBV3-1 and TRBJ2-1; TRBD1 matches 7 bases. Trimming cost V 0 bases and J 10 bases; bases outside gene matches: 6. Germline V lookup: CDR1 LGHDT, CDR2 YNNKEL (reference sequence). The CDR3 has 14 amino acids. The CDR3 DNA reads as TGTGCCAGCAGCCAAGATAAAATCAGGGGGGAGCAGTTCTTC. It translates to CASSQDKIRGEQFF.

This clonotype was seen only a few times. A clone one base away is much larger, so this may be a read error. V gene TRBV28 combines with J gene TRBJ2-1, with 11 bases identical to TRBD2. V lost 5 bases to trimming and J lost 15 bases; unmatched junction nucleotides: 15. There are 15 residues in the CDR3. In germline, CDR1 is MDHEN, CDR2 SYDVKM. Written as DNA, the CDR3 is TGTGCCAGCAGTCCCCCGGGTAGCGGGAGGGCCATTATGTTCTTC. Its translation: CASSPPGSGRAIMFF.

This chain joins TRBV20-1 and TRBJ2-2, with a weak D call TRBD2 (6 bases). The V gene lost 2 bases and the J gene lost 6 bases, with 10 bases spanning the gap. CDR1 DFQATT and CDR2 SNEGSKA come from the germline V gene (reference sequence). This CDR3 contains 13 residues. This CDR3 reads CSARWDSPGELFF. The DNA for the CDR3 is TGCAGTGCTAGATGGGACTCCCCCGGGGAGCTGTTTTTT.

This chain connects TRBV11-2 to TRBJ2-7; 10 bases are a match to TRBD1. Trimming removed 2 bases from V and 3 bases from J; junction bases left unmatched: 13. The CDR3 runs to 18 residues. The V gene's germline CDR1 is SGHAT and CDR2 FQNNGV. The DNA for the CDR3 is TGTGCCAGCAGCTTACGGGCGGTGGGTGGGACAGGGGTCTACGAGCAGTACTTC. It codes for CASSLRAVGGTGVYEQYF. Full variable domain (missing parts from reference TRBV11-2 and TRBJ2-7): EAGVAQSPRYKIIEKRQSVAFWCNPISGHATLYWYQQILGQGPKLLIQFQNNGVVDDSQLPKDRFSAERLKGVDSTLKIQPAKLEDSAVYLCASSLRAVGGTGVYEQYFGPGTRLTVT.

This clonotype showed up many times. This rearrangement joins TRBV28 to TRBJ2-7; TRBD1 is a possible D gene (7 bases). The CDR3 is 16 residues long. Germline V lookup: CDR1 MDHEN, CDR2 SYDVKM. Trimming left V 4 bases short and J 3 bases short, with 19 bases between. The CDR3 loop reads CASSSSWEDRLYEQYF. The CDR3 DNA is TGTGCCAGCAGTTCCTCGTGGGAGGACAGGCTCTACGAGCAGTACTTC.

This clonotype was picked up many times. The rearrangement links TRBV7-8 to TRBJ2-3, with TRBD1 matching over 7 bases. The V gene's germline CDR1 is SGHVS and CDR2 FQNEAQ. V lost 1 base, J lost 2 bases, and 6 bases stayed unmatched. CDR3 length: 16 residues. This chain's CDR3 is CASSLVWDSPTDTQYF. CDR3 nucleotides: TGTGCCAGCAGCTTAGTTTGGGACAGCCCCACAGATACGCAGTATTTT.

The chain uses TRBV20-1 and TRBJ1-1; D unresolved. Germline V lookup: CDR1 DFQATT, CDR2 SNEGSKA (reference sequence). This CDR3 has 10 residues. V gave up 5 bases and J gave up 10 bases, with 11 bases separating them. The CDR3, as DNA: TGCAGTGCTGCGGCCCTCGTAGCTTTCTTT. Translation: CSAAALVAFF.

The J gene is TRBJ2-1, the V gene TRBV4-2; TRBD1 matches 8 bases. Germline trimming cut 1 base from V and 2 bases from J; bases unmatched to any gene: 13. Per the germline V gene, CDR1 is LGHNA and CDR2 is YNFKEQ. CDR3 length equals 19 residues. The CDR3 reads CASSQALVPGQATYNEQFF. DNA of the CDR3: TGTGCCAGCAGCCAAGCCCTTGTCCCGGGACAGGCCACCTACAATGAGCAGTTCTTC.

The V gene is TRBV6-2 or TRBV6-3, the J gene TRBJ2-5; 7 nucleotides agree with TRBD1. The junction had 15 bases not matched to a gene; V was cut back by 4 bases and J by 7 bases. CDR3 length: 16 amino acids. Germline CDR1 is MNHEY and CDR2 is SVGEGT. The CDR3 is CASSLAGTGVIVTQYF. In DNA form, the CDR3 reads TGTGCCAGCAGTTTGGCCGGAACAGGGGTCATCGTGACCCAGTACTTC.

The CDR3 here is CSARDPGYGYTF. In DNA, the CDR3 is TGCAGTGCTAGAGATCCTGGGTATGGCTACACCTTC. This rearrangement joins TRBV20-1 to TRBJ1-2; D call uncertain. Trimming stripped 0 bases from V and 5 bases from J, with 7 bases between. Germline V lookup: CDR1 DFQATT, CDR2 SNEGSKA (reference sequence). The CDR3 loop spans 12 amino acids.

This clonotype was seen only a few times. The chain uses TRBV4-2 and TRBJ2-1, with D uncertain. Looked up from germline, CDR1 is LGHNA and CDR2 is YNFKEQ. The CDR3 has 16 amino acids. The V end was cut by 1 base, the J end by 6 bases, with 16 bases between. The chain's CDR3 is CASSQVNPLLGNEQFF. In DNA form, the CDR3 reads TGTGCCAGCAGCCAAGTAAACCCCCTTCTCGGCAATGAGCAGTTCTTC.

In regard to this clonotype: This sequence may be a read error, since a much larger clone differs from it by one base. The chain uses TRBV4-2 and TRBJ2-1; 12 bases are shared with TRBD2. The CDR3 spans 15 residues. Germline assignment: CDR1 LGHNA and CDR2 YNFKEQ. The CDR3 reads CACSPSGGAGNEQFF. The CDR3 DNA is TGTGCCTGCAGCCCTAGCGGGGGGGCAGGCAATGAGCAGTTCTTC.

This clonotype was detected only a few times. The CDR3 DNA reads TGCAGTGTCCCCTCCTCCTACGAGCAGTACTTC. Its translation: CSVPSSYEQYF. The chain carries TRBV20-1 and TRBJ2-7, with D unclear. Germline CDR1 and CDR2: DFQATT and SNEGSKA (reference sequence). V was cut by 7 bases and J by 0 bases, with 7 bases left in between. This CDR3 contains 11 residues.

The gene calls are TRBV6-6 and TRBJ1-6, with a tentative D call TRBD1 (5 bases). Germline lookup yields CDR1 MNHNY and CDR2 SVGAGI (reference sequence). The CDR3 covers 14 residues. Trimming took off 6 bases at V and 10 bases at J, with 16 bases between the two ends. CDR3: CASRSGGGESPLHF. The DNA of the CDR3 is TGTGCCAGCAGGTCGGGGGGTGGGGAATCACCCCTCCACTTT.

This clonotype was seen many times. This chain links TRBV7-2 with TRBJ2-5; tentative D call: TRBD2 (5 bases). Per the germline V gene, CDR1 is SGHTA and CDR2 is FQGNSA. Between the trimmed V and J ends, which lost 0 bases and 10 bases, there was a span of 12 bases. The CDR3 length is 13 residues. The CDR3 bases are TGTGCCAGCAGCTTAGCCAGCGGTAGGGACCAGTACTTC. It encodes CASSLASGRDQYF.

This chain uses TRBV12-3 or TRBV12-4 with TRBJ2-5, with 9 bases that match TRBD1. J gave up 0 bases and V 4 bases, and 15 bases lay outside the gene matches. This CDR3 comprises 19 residues. CDR3 nucleotide sequence: TGTGCCAGCAGTTGGGGCCCCCCCCCGACAGGGGGTTACCAAGAGACCCAGTACTTC. This translates into CASSWGPPPTGGYQETQYF.

The V call is TRBV20-1, the J call TRBJ2-7, with D perhaps TRBD2 (6 bases). Germline CDR1 reads DFQATT; CDR2 reads SNEGSKA (reference sequence). This CDR3 is 13 amino acids long. V dropped 8 bases and J dropped 4 bases, with 18 bases sitting between them. The DNA of the CDR3 is TGCAGTACCTTTGGGGGGATTAATTACGAGCAGTACTTC. Protein sequence: CSTFGGINYEQYF.

The chain couples TRBV11-2 to TRBJ2-2, with TRBD2 matching 10 bases. Per germline, CDR1 SGHAT and CDR2 FQNNGV. Trimming cost V 4 bases and J 6 bases; bases outside gene matches: 5. This CDR3 is built from 15 residues. CDR3 loop: CASSSTSGEAGELFF. The CDR3 DNA reads TGTGCCAGCAGCTCCACTAGCGGGGAGGCCGGGGAGCTGTTTTTT. The variable domain in full, with the rest retrieved from reference TRBV11-2 and TRBJ2-2, is EAGVAQSPRYKIIEKRQSVAFWCNPISGHATLYWYQQILGQGPKLLIQFQNNGVVDDSQLPKDRFSAERLKGVDSTLKIQPAKLEDSAVYLCASSSTSGEAGELFFGEGSRLTVL.

This clonotype occurred a few times. The rearrangement joins TRBV4-2 to TRBJ2-7; 14 nucleotides line up with TRBD2. Losses at the gene ends were 4 bases for V and 3 bases for J; bases not matched to a gene: 8. The V gene's germline CDR1 is LGHNA and CDR2 YNFKEQ. CDR3 size: 17 residues. CDR3 residues: CASSLKGGLAGVYEQYF. The CDR3 bases are TGTGCCAGCAGCCTAAAAGGGGGACTAGCGGGAGTCTACGAGCAGTACTTC.

This clonotype was observed a few times. A single base separates this from a much larger clone, so it may be a read error. The V call is TRBV4-2, the J call TRBJ2-7; D not resolved. The CDR3 is 13 residues long. Trimming pared 0 bases from V and 5 bases from J, leaving 8 bases between. The V gene's germline CDR1 is LGHNA and CDR2 YNFKEQ. The DNA of the CDR3 is TGTGCCAGCAGCCAAGAAAGGCGAGACGAGCAGTACTTC. Amino acid sequence: CASSQERRDEQYF.